This T cell receptor (beta chain) is from a study of T cells in Graves' hyperthyroidism and ophthalmopathy. Exclusion of patients followed from uncontrolled infection, other autoimmune disease, pregnancy or lactation. Together with thyroid ultrasound, orbital computed tomography, serum thyroxine and TRAb, clinical symptoms were used for diagnoses. Broader study findings: Ophthalmopathy prediction by the model preceded onset by a median about 6.5 months.

The CDR3 regions of TCR beta were amplified from RNA transcripts. First-round RT-PCR of the TCR CDR3 relied on the HTBI primer set. In TCRdb, the multiplex PCR reads were re-called with MiXCR into one record per CDR3 protein. The data contain around 600,000 distinct CDR3 sequences, 14% of them singletons. Per the germline V gene, CDR1 is SGHRS and CDR2 is YFSETQ. Trimming cost V 3 bases and J 0 bases, with 10 bases left between them. This CDR3 has 15 amino acids. This clonotype was observed a handful of times. Its matching antigen is unknown. The chain uses TRBV5-1 and TRBJ2-1; D remains ambiguous. The source of this sequence is a woman between 18 and 29 years old with Graves' ophthalmopathy. The sequenced sample consisted of blood. Written as DNA, the CDR3 is TGCGCCAGCAGCTCGGACCAGAGCTCCTACAATGAGCAGTTCTTC. This encodes CASSSDQSSYNEQFF.